This TCR beta chain was sequenced for a study of blood T cell repertoires in COVID-19. Study at large: COVID-19 samples collected from the United States, Italy and Spain covered acute and convalescent phases. Sources were T cells, B-cell-depleted T cells, or PBMCs; the material itself was cDNA or gDNA.

Germline CDR1 reads GTSNPN; CDR2 reads SVGIG (reference sequence). This CDR3 contains 14 residues. V gave up 4 bases and J gave up 4 bases, with 17 bases separating them. As handled by the study authors: How many nucleated cells were present was estimated from reference gene primer amplification. Assay used: immunoSEQ multiplex PCR; TCRdb lists only in-frame clones, some missing. V and J calls and clone size are copied from that table; D and trimming were computed from the DNA. The sample consists of tens of thousands of clones, under 85% of them appearing once. This clonotype was obtained from a man in his 70s with active COVID-19. Sequenced: peripheral blood. The V gene is TRBV30, the J gene TRBJ2-7, with a weak D call TRBD2 (6 bases). In DNA, the CDR3 is TGTGCCTGGACTTTACCGGGACTCGGGTACGAGCAGTACTTC. It yields the protein CAWTLPGLGYEQYF.